This paragraph covers one T cell receptor (beta chain) sequence. Its cognate antigen is unknown. The CDR3 loop spans 17 amino acids. Trimming cost V 4 bases and J 1 base, with 16 bases left between them. Per the germline V gene, CDR1 is KGHDR and CDR2 is SFDVKD. TCRdb reprocessed the 5' RACE reads via MiXCR and lists one record per CDR3 protein. The profile shows some 210,000 distinct CDR3 sequences, approximately 30% of them singletons. The data were obtained in a study of T-cell memory formation after mild COVID-19. Across the study: Clusters of TCRs were largely donor specific. Findings and limits, study-wide: Pre-infection memory held some responding clones, suggesting pre-existing cross-reactive T cells responded.

This chain uses TRBV24-1 with TRBJ2-1; maybe TRBD1 (6 bases). The source is an adult woman who had mild COVID-19 (a few samples of this study predate the infection). Cell type and time point are not known. Sequences were obtained from PBMCs or a T cell subset sorted from them (not recorded which). The CDR3 DNA reads TGTGCCACCAGTGACCAGGATAAGGACAGTTCCTACAATGAGCAGTTCTTC. Translation gives CATSDQDKDSSYNEQFF.